The clone carrying this TCR beta chain has at least ten counts. What it binds is not known. These data are taken from a study of identical twins. The study's findings and limits: Where out-of-frame alpha sequences were twin-shared, they showed excess low generation probability. Insertions were reduced in abundant cord blood beta clonotypes but not in memory repertoires.

Template switching added a universal primer binding site, and final cDNA carried unique molecular identifiers. MiXCR was run by TCRdb on the 5' RACE reads, yielding one entry per CDR3 protein. Of 690,000 or so distinct CDR3 sequences in the sample, 6% to 6.5% were seen once. The CDR3 runs 16 residues. Germline V lookup: CDR1 DFQATT, CDR2 SNEGSKA (reference sequence). The junction had 9 bases not matched to a gene; V was cut back by 3 bases and J by 4 bases. The chain combines TRBV20-1 with TRBJ2-2; TRBD2 agrees at 9 bases. The sample taken for sequencing was naive T cells sorted from blood. This TCR derives from a man aged 18-30 years in good health. The CDR3: CSASFAGGPGTGELFF. In DNA form, the CDR3 reads TGCAGTGCTAGTTTCGCGGGAGGGCCGGGCACCGGGGAGCTGTTTTTT.